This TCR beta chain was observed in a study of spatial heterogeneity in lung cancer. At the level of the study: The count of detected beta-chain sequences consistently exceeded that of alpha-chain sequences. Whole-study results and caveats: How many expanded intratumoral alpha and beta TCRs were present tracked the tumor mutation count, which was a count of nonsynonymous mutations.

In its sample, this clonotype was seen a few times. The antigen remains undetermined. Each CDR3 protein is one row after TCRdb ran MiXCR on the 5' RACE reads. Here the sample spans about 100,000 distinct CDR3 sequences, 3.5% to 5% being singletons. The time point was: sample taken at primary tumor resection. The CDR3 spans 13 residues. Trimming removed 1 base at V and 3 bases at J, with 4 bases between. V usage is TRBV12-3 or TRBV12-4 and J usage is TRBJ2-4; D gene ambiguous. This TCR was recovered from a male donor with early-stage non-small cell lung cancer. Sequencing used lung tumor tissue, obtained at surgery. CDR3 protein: CASSLGFKNIQYF. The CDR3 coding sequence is TGTGCCAGCAGTTTAGGATTCAAAAACATTCAGTACTTC.